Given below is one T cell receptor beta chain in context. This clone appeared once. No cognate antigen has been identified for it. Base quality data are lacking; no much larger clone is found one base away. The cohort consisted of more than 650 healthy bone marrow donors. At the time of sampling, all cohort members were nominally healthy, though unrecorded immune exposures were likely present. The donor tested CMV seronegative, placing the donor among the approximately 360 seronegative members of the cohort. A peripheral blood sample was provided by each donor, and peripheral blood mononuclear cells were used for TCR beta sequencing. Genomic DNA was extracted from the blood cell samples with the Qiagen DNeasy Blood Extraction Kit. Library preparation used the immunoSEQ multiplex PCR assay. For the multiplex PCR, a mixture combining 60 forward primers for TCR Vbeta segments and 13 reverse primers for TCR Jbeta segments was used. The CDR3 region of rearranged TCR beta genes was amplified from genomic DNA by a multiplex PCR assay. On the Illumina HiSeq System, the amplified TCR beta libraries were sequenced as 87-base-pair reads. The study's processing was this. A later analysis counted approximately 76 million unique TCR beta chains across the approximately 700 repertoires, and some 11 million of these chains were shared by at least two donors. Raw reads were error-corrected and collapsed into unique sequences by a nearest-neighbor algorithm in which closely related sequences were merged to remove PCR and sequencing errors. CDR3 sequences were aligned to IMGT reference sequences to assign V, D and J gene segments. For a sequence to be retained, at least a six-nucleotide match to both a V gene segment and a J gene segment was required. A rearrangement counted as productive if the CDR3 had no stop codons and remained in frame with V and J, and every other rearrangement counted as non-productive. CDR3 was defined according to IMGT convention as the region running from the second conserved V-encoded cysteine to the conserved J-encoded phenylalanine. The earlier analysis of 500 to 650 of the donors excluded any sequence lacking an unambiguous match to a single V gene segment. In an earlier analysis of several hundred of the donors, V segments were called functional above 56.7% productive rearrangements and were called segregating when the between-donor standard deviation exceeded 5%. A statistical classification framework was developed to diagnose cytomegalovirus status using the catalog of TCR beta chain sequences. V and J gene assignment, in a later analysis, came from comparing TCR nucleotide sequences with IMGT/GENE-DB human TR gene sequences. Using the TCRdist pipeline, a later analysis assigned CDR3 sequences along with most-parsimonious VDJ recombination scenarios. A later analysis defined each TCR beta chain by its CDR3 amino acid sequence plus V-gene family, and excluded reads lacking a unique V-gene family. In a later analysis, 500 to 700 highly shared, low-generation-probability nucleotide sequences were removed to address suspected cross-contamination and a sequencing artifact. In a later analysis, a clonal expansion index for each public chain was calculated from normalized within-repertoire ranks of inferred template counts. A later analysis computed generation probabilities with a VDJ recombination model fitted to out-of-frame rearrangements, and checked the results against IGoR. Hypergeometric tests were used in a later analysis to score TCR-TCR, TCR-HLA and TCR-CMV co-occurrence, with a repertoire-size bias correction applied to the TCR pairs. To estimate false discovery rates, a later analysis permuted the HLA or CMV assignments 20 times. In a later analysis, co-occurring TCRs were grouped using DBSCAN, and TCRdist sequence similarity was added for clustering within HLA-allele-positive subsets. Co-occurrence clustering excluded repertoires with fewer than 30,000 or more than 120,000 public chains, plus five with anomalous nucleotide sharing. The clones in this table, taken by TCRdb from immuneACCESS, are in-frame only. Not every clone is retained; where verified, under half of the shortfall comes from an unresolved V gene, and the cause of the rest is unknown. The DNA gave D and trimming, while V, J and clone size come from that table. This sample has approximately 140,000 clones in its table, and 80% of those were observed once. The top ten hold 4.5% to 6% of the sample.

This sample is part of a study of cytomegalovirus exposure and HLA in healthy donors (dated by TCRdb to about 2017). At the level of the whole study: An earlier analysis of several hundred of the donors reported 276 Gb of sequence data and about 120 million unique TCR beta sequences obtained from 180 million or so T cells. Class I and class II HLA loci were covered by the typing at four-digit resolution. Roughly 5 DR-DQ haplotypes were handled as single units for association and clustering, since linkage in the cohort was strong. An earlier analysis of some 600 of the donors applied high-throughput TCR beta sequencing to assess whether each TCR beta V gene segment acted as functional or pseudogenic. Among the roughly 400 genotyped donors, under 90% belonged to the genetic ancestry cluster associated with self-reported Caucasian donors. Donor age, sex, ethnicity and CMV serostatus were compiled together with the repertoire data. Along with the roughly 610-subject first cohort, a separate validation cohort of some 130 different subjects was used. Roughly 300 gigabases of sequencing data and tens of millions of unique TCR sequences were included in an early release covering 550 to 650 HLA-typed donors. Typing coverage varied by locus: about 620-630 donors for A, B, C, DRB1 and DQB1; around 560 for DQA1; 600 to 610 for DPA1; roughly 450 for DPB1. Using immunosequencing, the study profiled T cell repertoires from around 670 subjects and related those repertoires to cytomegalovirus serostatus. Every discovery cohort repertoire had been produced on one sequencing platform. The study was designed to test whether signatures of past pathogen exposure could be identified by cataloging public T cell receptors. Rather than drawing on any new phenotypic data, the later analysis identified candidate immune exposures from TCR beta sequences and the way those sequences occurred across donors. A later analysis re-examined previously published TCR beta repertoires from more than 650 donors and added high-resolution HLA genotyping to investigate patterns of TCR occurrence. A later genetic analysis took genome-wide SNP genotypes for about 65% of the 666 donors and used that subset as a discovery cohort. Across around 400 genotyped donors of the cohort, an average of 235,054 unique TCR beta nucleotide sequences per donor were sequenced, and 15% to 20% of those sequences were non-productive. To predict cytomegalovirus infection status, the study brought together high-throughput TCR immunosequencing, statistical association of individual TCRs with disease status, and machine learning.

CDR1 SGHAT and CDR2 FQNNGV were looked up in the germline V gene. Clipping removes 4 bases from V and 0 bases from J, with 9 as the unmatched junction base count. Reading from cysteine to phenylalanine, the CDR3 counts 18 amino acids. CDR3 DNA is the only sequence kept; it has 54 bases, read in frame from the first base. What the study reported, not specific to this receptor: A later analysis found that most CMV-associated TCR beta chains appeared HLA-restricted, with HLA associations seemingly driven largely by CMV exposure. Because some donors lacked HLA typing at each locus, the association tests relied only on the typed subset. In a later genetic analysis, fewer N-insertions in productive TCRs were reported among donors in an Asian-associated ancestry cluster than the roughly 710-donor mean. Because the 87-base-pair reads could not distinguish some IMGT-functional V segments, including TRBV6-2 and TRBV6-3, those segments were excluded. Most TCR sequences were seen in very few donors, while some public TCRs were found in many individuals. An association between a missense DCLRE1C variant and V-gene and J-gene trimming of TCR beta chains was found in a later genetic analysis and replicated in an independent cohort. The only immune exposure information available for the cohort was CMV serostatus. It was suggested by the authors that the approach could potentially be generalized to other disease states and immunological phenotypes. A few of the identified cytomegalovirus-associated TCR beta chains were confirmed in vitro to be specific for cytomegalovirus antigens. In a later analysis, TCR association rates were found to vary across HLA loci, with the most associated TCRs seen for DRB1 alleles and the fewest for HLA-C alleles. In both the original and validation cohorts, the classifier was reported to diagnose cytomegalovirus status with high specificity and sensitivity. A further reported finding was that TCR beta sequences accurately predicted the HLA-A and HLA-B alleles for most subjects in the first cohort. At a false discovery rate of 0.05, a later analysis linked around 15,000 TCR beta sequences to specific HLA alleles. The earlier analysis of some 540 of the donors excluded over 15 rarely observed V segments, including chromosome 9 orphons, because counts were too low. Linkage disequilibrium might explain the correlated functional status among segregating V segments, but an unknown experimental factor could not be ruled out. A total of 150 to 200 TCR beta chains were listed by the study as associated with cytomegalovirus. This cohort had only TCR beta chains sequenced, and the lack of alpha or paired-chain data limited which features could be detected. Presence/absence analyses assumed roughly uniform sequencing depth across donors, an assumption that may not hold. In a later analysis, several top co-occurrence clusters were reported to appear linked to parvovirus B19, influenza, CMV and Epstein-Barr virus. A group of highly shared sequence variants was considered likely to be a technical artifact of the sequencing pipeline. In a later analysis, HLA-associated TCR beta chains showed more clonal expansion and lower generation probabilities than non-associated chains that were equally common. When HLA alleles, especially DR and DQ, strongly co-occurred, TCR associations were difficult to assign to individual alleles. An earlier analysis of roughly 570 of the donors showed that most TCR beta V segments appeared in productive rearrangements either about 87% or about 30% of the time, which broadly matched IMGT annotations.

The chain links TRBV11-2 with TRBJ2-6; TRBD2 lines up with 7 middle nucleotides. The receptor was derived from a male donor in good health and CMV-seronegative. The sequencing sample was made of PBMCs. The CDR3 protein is CASSSAGGGSSGANVLTF. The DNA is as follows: TGTGCCAGCAGCTCAGCCGGCGGGGGAAGCTCTGGGGCCAACGTCCTGACTTTC.